Each of the 8 T cell receptor beta chains below was sequenced from the same sample in a study of neoadjuvant anti-PD-1 for oral cavity cancer. The repertoire was sequenced with immunoSEQ multiplex PCR; TCRdb's copy has only in-frame clones and lacks some. The repertoire holds 60,000 to 80,000 clones, with around 85% as singletons. The sample was PBMCs, taken before nivolumab (anti-PD-1) treatment. These receptors were taken from a person aged 40 to 85 with oral cavity squamous cell carcinoma.

This rearrangement joins TRBV19 to TRBJ1-4; TRBD1 agrees at 7 bases. This CDR3 spans 15 amino acids. J gave up 0 bases and V 5 bases, and 3 bases lay outside the gene matches. Germline V gene data show CDR1 as LNHDA and CDR2 as SQIVND (reference sequence). The CDR3 sequence is CASSHGTATNEKLFF. CDR3 sequence (DNA): TGTGCCAGTAGTCATGGGACAGCAACTAATGAAAAACTGTTTTTT.

The V and J genes are TRBV6-1 and TRBJ1-5; D gene unclear. The CDR3 totals 14 residues. Germline V gene lookup returns CDR1 MNHNS and CDR2 SASEGT. The V end lost 8 bases, the J end lost 0 bases, and 11 bases lay between the germline ends. The CDR3 sequence is CASSQWNSNQPQHF. The CDR3 nucleotides are TGTGCCAGCTCCCAGTGGAATAGCAATCAGCCCCAGCATTTT.

The chain has TRBV7-9 and TRBJ1-6; 7 bases line up with TRBD1. V lost 5 bases and J lost 10; bases outside the gene matches: 11. This CDR3 has 15 amino acids. The germline CDR1 and CDR2 sequences are SEHNR and FQNEAQ (reference sequence). The CDR3 loop is CASSPAGGSGSPLHF. CDR3 in DNA: TGTGCCAGCAGCCCAGCAGGGGGAAGCGGCTCACCCCTCCACTTT.

There are a few counts of this clone. This sequence joins TRBV29-1 and TRBJ1-5; TRBD1 agrees at 10 bases. V lost 5 bases, J lost 4 bases, and 5 bases stayed unmatched. The CDR3 is made up of 14 amino acids. From germline, CDR1 is SQVTM and CDR2 ANQGSEA. The CDR3 reads CSVSGTGVNQPQHF. CDR3 sequence (DNA): TGCAGCGTTTCCGGGACAGGGGTGAATCAGCCCCAGCATTTT.

The chain has TRBV2 and TRBJ2-5; the D gene is possibly TRBD2 (5 bases). CDR3 size: 13 residues. V was trimmed by 4 bases and J by 5 bases, leaving 11 bases between them. Germline values: CDR1 SNHLY, CDR2 FYNNEI. CDR3 DNA sequence: TGTGCCAGCAGTGGGGGATGGAGGGAGACCCAGTACTTC. The encoded protein is CASSGGWRETQYF.

The chain uses TRBV18 and TRBJ1-6, with unresolved D. Per the germline V gene, CDR1 is KGHSH and CDR2 is LQKENI. The CDR3 is made up of 15 amino acids. V lost 3 bases, J lost 5 bases, and 11 bases lay in between. DNA of the CDR3: TGTGCCAGCTCACCCAGCAGGACGGATAATTCACCCCTCCACTTT. Translating gives CASSPSRTDNSPLHF.

This clone was recorded once. This chain connects TRBV19 to TRBJ2-2; 9 bases align to TRBD1. V gave up 4 bases and J gave up 6 bases; unmatched junction bases: 6. CDR1 is LNHDA and CDR2 is SQIVND in the germline V gene (reference sequence). The CDR3 covers 15 residues. In DNA form, the CDR3 reads TGTGCCAGTAGTACGACAGGGGGTGCTTCCGGGGAGCTGTTTTTT. Translated: CASSTTGGASGELFF.

CDR3 sequence reads: CATSRDYGQGLQHF. CDR3 in DNA: TGTGCCACCAGCAGAGATTACGGACAGGGGCTCCAGCATTTT. This chain connects TRBV15 to TRBJ1-5; TRBD1 agrees at 9 bases. V shed 0 bases and J 12 bases; nucleotides not matched to a gene: 6. CDR1 and CDR2 (germline): LNHNV, YYDKDF (reference sequence). The CDR3 contains 14 residues.